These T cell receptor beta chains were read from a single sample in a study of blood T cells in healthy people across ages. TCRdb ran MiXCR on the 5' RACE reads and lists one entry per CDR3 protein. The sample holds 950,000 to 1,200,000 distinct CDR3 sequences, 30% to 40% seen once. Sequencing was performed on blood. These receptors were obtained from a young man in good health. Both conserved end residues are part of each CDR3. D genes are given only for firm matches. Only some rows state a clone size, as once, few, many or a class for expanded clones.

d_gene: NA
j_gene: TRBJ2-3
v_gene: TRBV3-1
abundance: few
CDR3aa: CASSQDAGGTDTQYF
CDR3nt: TGTGCCAGCAGCCAAGACGCAGGGGGGACAGATACGCAGTATTTT

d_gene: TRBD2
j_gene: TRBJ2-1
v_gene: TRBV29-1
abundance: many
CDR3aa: CSVPGLAGESSYNEQFF
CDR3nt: TGCAGCGTTCCGGGACTAGCGGGGGAGAGCTCCTACAATGAGCAGTTCTTC

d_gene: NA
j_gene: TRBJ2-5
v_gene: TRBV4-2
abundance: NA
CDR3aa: CASSQDLPGHNGQYF
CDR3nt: TGTGCCAGCAGCCAAGATCTTCCGGGCCACAACGGGCAGTACTTC

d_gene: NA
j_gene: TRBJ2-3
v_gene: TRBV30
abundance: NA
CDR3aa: CAGTTRGSTDTQYF
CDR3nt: TGTGCCGGAACAACTAGGGGTAGCACAGATACGCAGTATTTT

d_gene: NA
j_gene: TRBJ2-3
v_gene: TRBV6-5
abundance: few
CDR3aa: CASSFPQAGTPQADTQYF
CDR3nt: TGTGCCAGCAGTTTTCCCCAAGCTGGGACCCCTCAGGCAGATACGCAGTATTTT

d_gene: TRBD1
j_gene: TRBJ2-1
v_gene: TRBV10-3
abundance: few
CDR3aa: CAITEKNGTGAYNEQFF
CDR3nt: TGTGCCATCACGGAAAAAAACGGGACAGGGGCTTACAATGAGCAGTTCTTC

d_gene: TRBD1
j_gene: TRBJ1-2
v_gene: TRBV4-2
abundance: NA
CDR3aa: CASSQDWRGPAYGYTF
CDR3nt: TGTGCCAGCAGCCAAGATTGGAGGGGGCCTGCCTATGGCTACACCTTC

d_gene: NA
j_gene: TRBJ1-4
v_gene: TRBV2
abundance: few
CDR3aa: CASSYYRVTTNEKLFF
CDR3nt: TGTGCCAGCAGTTACTACAGGGTTACAACTAATGAAAAACTGTTTTTT

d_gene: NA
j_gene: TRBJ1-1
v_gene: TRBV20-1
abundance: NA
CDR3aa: CSAQGTKNTEAFF
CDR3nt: TGCAGCGCCCAGGGGACGAAAAACACTGAAGCTTTCTTT

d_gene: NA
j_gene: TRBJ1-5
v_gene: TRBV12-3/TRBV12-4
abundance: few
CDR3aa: CASSLLWGARSNQPQHF
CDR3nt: TGTGCCAGCAGTTTACTATGGGGGGCGCGGAGCAATCAGCCCCAGCATTTT

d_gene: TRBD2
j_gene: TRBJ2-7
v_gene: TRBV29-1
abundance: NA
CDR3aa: CSERTGWSGGANEQYF
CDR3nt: TGCAGCGAACGCACAGGGTGGAGCGGGGGGGCCAATGAGCAGTACTTC

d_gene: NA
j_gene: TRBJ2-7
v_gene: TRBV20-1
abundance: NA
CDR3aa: CSARVRGVVGDNEQYF
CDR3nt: TGCAGTGCTAGAGTTAGGGGGGTAGTCGGAGACAATGAGCAGTACTTC

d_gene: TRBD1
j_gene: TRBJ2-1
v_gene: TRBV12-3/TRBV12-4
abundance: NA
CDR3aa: CASSPRYRGEDNEQFF
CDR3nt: TGTGCCAGCAGTCCCCGGTACAGGGGTGAGGACAATGAGCAGTTCTTC

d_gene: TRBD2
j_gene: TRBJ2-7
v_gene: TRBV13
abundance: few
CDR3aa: CASSLLSGGVYNEQYF
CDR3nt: TGTGCCAGCAGCCTACTTAGCGGGGGAGTCTACAATGAGCAGTACTTC

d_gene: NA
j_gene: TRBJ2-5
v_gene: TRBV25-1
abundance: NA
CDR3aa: CASSELGAQETQYF
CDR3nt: TGTGCCAGCAGTGAATTGGGGGCACAAGAGACCCAGTACTTC

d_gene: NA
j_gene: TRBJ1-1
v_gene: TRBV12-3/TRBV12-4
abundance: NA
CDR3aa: CASRRLTGSTEAFF
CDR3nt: TGTGCCAGCAGAAGATTAACAGGGTCCACTGAAGCTTTCTTT

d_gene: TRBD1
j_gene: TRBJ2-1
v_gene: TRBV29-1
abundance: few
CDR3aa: CSVEGVQGASEQFF
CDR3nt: TGCAGCGTTGAAGGAGTCCAGGGGGCCAGTGAGCAGTTCTTC

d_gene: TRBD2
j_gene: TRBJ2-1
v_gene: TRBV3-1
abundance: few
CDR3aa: CASRLNVAGGSPGEQFF
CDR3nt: TGTGCCAGCAGGCTAAACGTAGCGGGGGGCTCCCCCGGTGAGCAGTTCTTC

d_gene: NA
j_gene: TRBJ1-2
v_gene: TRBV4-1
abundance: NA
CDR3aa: CASSQAKGRSGYTF
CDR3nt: TGCGCCAGCAGCCAAGCCAAGGGGAGGAGCGGCTACACCTTC

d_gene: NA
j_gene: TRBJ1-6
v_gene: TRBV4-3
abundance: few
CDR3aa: CASSQDLYNSPLHF
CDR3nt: TGCGCCAGCAGCCAAGATTTATATAATTCACCCCTCCACTTT

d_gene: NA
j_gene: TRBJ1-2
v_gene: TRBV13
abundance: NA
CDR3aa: CASSLTGDALNRYGYTF
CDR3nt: TGTGCCAGCAGCCTTACGGGGGATGCGTTGAATCGCTATGGCTACACCTTC

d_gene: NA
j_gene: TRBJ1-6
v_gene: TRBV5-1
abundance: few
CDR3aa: CASSLGQEISPLHF
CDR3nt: TGCGCCAGCAGCTTGGGACAGGAGATCTCACCCCTCCACTTT

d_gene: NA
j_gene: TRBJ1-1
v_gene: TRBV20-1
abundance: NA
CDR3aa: CSARRQEGDTEAFF
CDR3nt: TGCAGTGCTAGGAGACAGGAAGGAGACACTGAAGCTTTCTTT

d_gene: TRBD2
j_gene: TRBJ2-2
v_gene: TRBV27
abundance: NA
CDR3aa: CASSPSQKRGRTGELFF
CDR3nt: TGTGCCAGCAGTCCCTCGCAGAAGCGGGGAAGGACCGGGGAGCTGTTTTTT

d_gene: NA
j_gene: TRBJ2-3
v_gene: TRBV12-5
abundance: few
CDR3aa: CASGLDRRFTDTQYF
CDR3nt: TGTGCTAGTGGTTTGGACAGGCGATTCACAGATACGCAGTATTTT

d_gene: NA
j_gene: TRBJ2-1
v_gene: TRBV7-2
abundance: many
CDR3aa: CASSLTRLREQFF
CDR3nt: TGTGCCAGCAGCTTAACTCGCCTTCGAGAGCAGTTCTTC

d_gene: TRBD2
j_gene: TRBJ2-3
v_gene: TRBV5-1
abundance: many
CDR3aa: CASSLSGGGTDTQYF
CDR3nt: TGTGCCAGCAGCCTTAGCGGGGGAGGCACAGATACGCAGTATTTT

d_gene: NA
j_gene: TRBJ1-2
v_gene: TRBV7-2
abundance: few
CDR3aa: CASSLDGQDYGYTF
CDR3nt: TGTGCCAGCAGCCTGGACGGGCAGGATTATGGCTACACCTTC